The TCR beta chain described here comes from a study of glioma-infiltrating T cells (dated by TCRdb to the mid-2010s). Turning to the overall study: The study sequenced TCR alpha- and beta-chain repertoires from glioma tissue, from non-neoplastic brain tissue and from matched peripheral blood mononuclear cells. To measure divergence between tissue and blood T-cell populations, each tissue-infiltrating repertoire was compared with the peripheral blood repertoire of the same patient. The paired cohort was made up of three low-grade glioma patients, several primary glioblastoma patients and three non-glioma patients who contributed non-neoplastic brain tissue.

Sequences LGHNA (CDR1) and YSLEER (CDR2) are obtained from the germline V gene. Trimming removed 4 bases from V and 5 bases from J; the gene matches leave 3 bases unexplained. Its CDR3 holds 13 amino acids, cysteine through phenylalanine. Of the read, only the CDR3 DNA is kept; its 39 bases are in frame from base 1. This clonotype was recorded at least ten times. What antigen it recognizes has not been identified. Per-nucleotide qualities are absent, and no much larger clonotype sits a single base away. General study outcomes and caveats: Group comparisons rested on small numbers: three non-neoplastic, three low-grade glioma and roughly eight glioblastoma patients. VJ-independent divergence between tissue and blood was below expectation in non-neoplastic patients but above expectation in all gliomas, especially low-grade gliomas. Tissue and blood shared very few CDR3 sequences, a result attributed to high CDR3 diversity and limited sampling.

The iRepertoire nested amplicon-rescue multiplex PCR (arm-PCR) platform was used to amplify TCR alpha and beta CDR3 regions from RNA. The input for one-step reverse transcription and amplification was about 85-400 ng of either tissue mRNA or PBMC total RNA. Following bead purification, Illumina adapters were added by a secondary multiplex PCR, and the libraries were gel-purified between 200 and 400 bp. Internal 6-nucleotide barcodes were carried by the libraries and were used for demultiplexing. Sequencing of the libraries was done on an Illumina MiSeq using 2x220 or 2x250 nucleotide paired-end reads. In the source study's methods: Paired reads were merged using FLASH 1.2.11 and aligned with BWA-MEM to the GRCh37 human genome, and TRA and TRB reads were then extracted. An IMGT-derived reference of cassette sequences and CDR3 motifs, with pseudogenes included, was used for V and J assignment. Reads were translated in three frames, and productive CDR3s were defined by a C…FGXG motif without stop codons. Unique combinations of V-J cassette pair and CDR3 amino acid sequence were defined as clonotypes. Reads were filtered by Hamming distance, thresholded by each sample's sequence error rate in mapped regions. TCRdb reanalyzed the raw reads on its own, using fastp at Q25 for trimming and MiXCR for clone calling, and kept in-frame beta chains. Records with the same CDR3 protein are collapsed into one entry carrying the most frequent genes and DNA. These V and J calls originate from TCRdb's pipeline instead of the authors' own analysis. This sample comprises approximately 100,000 distinct CDR3 sequences, about 25% of them detected only once. 35% of the sample is held by the ten biggest clonotypes.

The specimen was glioma tissue, nonneoplastic brain tissue, or PBMCs (not recorded which). The V gene is TRBV4-3 and the J gene is TRBJ1-1; TRBD1 aligns with 8 central bases. This receptor was identified in a human donor with low-grade glioma or glioblastoma, undergoing nonglioma brain surgery, or in good health (not recorded which). The DNA is TGCGCCAGCAGCCGCTGGACAGGGACTGAAGCTTTCTTT. This sequence encodes CASSRWTGTEAFF.